A single sample gave rise to the 26 T cell receptor beta chains below, sequenced in a study of OX40 agonist ivuxolimab in advanced cancers. Some clones are missing from TCRdb's copy, which holds only in-frame ones; the method was immunoSEQ multiplex PCR. Among under 100,000 clones listed, about 90% were seen once. The source material was CD4+ or CD8+ T cells sorted from blood, sampled in a trial of the OX40 agonist ivuxolimab. The receptor source for this set is an adult with an advanced solid tumor such as melanoma, head and neck, liver or kidney cancer.

This chain links TRBV5-1 with TRBJ1-1; D gene unclear. Trimming shortened V by 0 bases and J by 11 bases, and 8 bases separated the two germline ends. Germline assignment: CDR1 SGHRS and CDR2 YFSETQ. This CDR3 contains 11 residues. In DNA, the CDR3 is TGCGCCAGCAGCTTGGGCCTCGTGGCTTTCTTT. Translation gives CASSLGLVAFF.

This chain uses TRBV27 with TRBJ1-1, with no clear D. The CDR3 loop spans 13 amino acids. Germline assignment: CDR1 MNHEY and CDR2 SMNVEV (reference sequence). Trimming shortened V by 3 bases and J by 2 bases, and 7 bases separated the two germline ends. The CDR3 loop reads CASSFPGNTEAFF. CDR3 bases: TGTGCCAGCAGTTTCCCGGGAAACACTGAAGCTTTCTTT.

A few counts support this clone. The chain employs TRBV4-1 and TRBJ1-1; D gene ambiguous. The CDR3 totals 12 residues. Trimming removed 0 bases from V and 3 bases from J, with 2 bases in between. Germline loops: CDR1 MGHRA, CDR2 YSYEKL. The CDR3 region has the DNA TGCGCCAGCAGCCAAGACGACACTGAAGCTTTCTTT. It specifies CASSQDDTEAFF.

The chain has TRBV9 and TRBJ1-3; D not resolved. Between the trimmed V and J ends, which lost 0 bases and 2 bases, there was a span of 9 bases. The CDR3 extends over 15 amino acids. Germline V lookup: CDR1 SGDLS, CDR2 YYNGEE. The CDR3 DNA follows: TGTGCCAGCAGCGTAGCGGGAGTAGCTGGAAACACCATATATTTT. Protein sequence: CASSVAGVAGNTIYF.

V is TRBV5-5 and J is TRBJ2-6; D is unresolved. Per germline, CDR1 SGHKS and CDR2 YYEKEE (reference sequence). V was clipped by 0 bases and J by 16 bases, with 8 bases between them. The CDR3 has 11 amino acids. CDR3 sequence: CASSLGPGLTF. The CDR3 coding sequence is TGTGCCAGCAGCTTGGGGCCCGGGCTGACTTTC.

The chain joins TRBV7-6 to TRBJ2-3, with TRBD2 as a possible D gene (5 bases). The V gene's germline CDR1 is SGHVS and CDR2 FNYEAQ. V was clipped by 2 bases and J by 3 bases, with 12 bases between them. The CDR3 is 15 amino acids. CDR3 DNA: TGTGCCAGCAGCTTATCCCCTGGGGAGACAGATACGCAGTATTTT. It yields the protein CASSLSPGETDTQYF.

J is TRBJ1-2 and V is TRBV15; TRBD1 matches 7 bases. The length of the CDR3 is 16 residues. Germline V gives CDR1 LNHNV, CDR2 YYDKDF (reference sequence). After removal of 0 bases from V and 4 bases from J, the junction contained 8 bases not matched to a gene. DNA of the CDR3: TGTGCCACCAGCAGAGATAGGGCAGGGGGTGGCTATGGCTACACCTTC. Translation: CATSRDRAGGGYGYTF.

CDR3 in DNA: TGTGCCAGCAGCTTGACTCGGTCTAGCAACTACGAGCAGTACTTC. It encodes CASSLTRSSNYEQYF. V is TRBV5-6 and J is TRBJ2-7, with TRBD2 as a possible D gene (5 bases). Germline V gives CDR1 SGHDT, CDR2 YYEEEE. The CDR3 spans 15 residues. V lost 1 base and J 3 bases, leaving 14 bases between the germline ends.

The chain couples TRBV27 to TRBJ2-7; 8 bases line up with TRBD1. The CDR3 contains 17 residues. The V and J ends lost 6 bases and 3 bases, in that order; junction bases with no gene match: 16. Germline lookup yields CDR1 MNHEY and CDR2 SMNVEV (reference sequence). CDR3 in amino acids: CASRLERGQGPNYEQYF. In DNA, the CDR3 is TGTGCCAGCAGGCTAGAACGTGGACAGGGACCTAACTACGAGCAGTACTTC.

In DNA, the CDR3 is TGTGCCAGCAGTGACTCCAGAACCAATGAGCAGTTCTTC. As protein: CASSDSRTNEQFF. The V gene is TRBV2, the J gene TRBJ2-1; D is ambiguous. The CDR3 has 13 residues. Germline V gives CDR1 SNHLY, CDR2 FYNNEI. Trimming took off 3 bases at V and 6 bases at J, with 9 bases between the two ends.

The chain has TRBV29-1 and TRBJ2-2; D remains ambiguous. CDR3 length: 12 residues. Germline V CDR1 and CDR2: SQVTM, ANQGSEA. With 3 bases removed from V and 6 bases from J, the gap between germline ends came to 8 bases. CDR3 residues: CSVEKGAGELFF. The CDR3 DNA reads as TGCAGCGTTGAGAAAGGAGCCGGGGAGCTGTTTTTT.

CDR3: CASSSPDRNYGYTF. CDR3 in DNA: TGTGCCAGCAGCTCCCCGGACAGGAACTATGGCTACACCTTC. V gene TRBV5-4 combines with J gene TRBJ1-2; 7 positions match TRBD1. The trim removed 3 bases at V and 2 bases at J, leaving 4 bases unmatched. The germline gives CDR1 SGHNT, CDR2 YYREEE (reference sequence). The CDR3 covers 14 residues. The full variable domain, with the rest looked up from reference TRBV5-4 and TRBJ1-2, is ETGVTQSPTHLIKTRGQQVTLRCSSQSGHNTVSWYQQALGQGPQFIFQYYREEENGRGNFPPRFSGLQFPNYSSELNVNALELDDSALYLCASSSPDRNYGYTFGSGTRLTVV.

V and J are TRBV5-1 and TRBJ2-3; D might be TRBD2 (6 bases). Per the germline V gene, CDR1 is SGHRS and CDR2 is YFSETQ. Trimming took off 3 bases at V and 4 bases at J, with 21 bases between the two ends. CDR3 size: 17 residues. In DNA form, the CDR3 reads TGCGCCAGCAGCTCACTCCCGGGACTCCAACCCGCAGATACGCAGTATTTT. Translation gives CASSSLPGLQPADTQYF.

The chain combines TRBV5-4 with TRBJ2-7; D remains ambiguous. V lost 1 base and J 3 bases, leaving 8 bases between the germline ends. Germline V lookup: CDR1 SGHNT, CDR2 YYREEE (reference sequence). CDR3 size: 13 residues. CDR3 sequence: CASSLYVNYEQYF. The CDR3 region has the DNA TGTGCCAGCAGCTTGTATGTAAACTACGAGCAGTACTTC.

V and J are TRBV5-1 and TRBJ2-3, with D possibly matching TRBD2 (5 bases). The germline CDR1 and CDR2 sequences are SGHRS and YFSETQ. Trimming took off 0 bases at V and 3 bases at J, with 11 bases between the two ends. The CDR3 length is 15 residues. CDR3 loop: CASSLEVAKTDTQYF. CDR3 DNA sequence: TGCGCCAGCAGCTTGGAGGTAGCGAAAACAGATACGCAGTATTTT.

This chain connects TRBV11-1 to TRBJ2-7, with D maybe TRBD1 (5 bases). Germline values: CDR1 SGHAT, CDR2 FQDESV (reference sequence). This CDR3 spans 13 amino acids. Trimming stripped 1 base from V and 2 bases from J, with 6 bases between. The CDR3 protein is CASSLDRTYEQYF. The CDR3 DNA sequence: TGTGCCAGCAGCTTAGACAGGACCTACGAGCAGTACTTC.

The chain recombines TRBV27 with TRBJ2-2, with D perhaps matching TRBD2 (6 bases). Between the trimmed V and J ends, which lost 3 bases and 5 bases, there was a span of 10 bases. The V gene's germline CDR1 is MNHEY and CDR2 SMNVEV (reference sequence). CDR3 size: 14 residues. The CDR3 DNA reads as TGTGCCAGCAGTTTTGGAGGGTTAACCGGGGAGCTGTTTTTT. Amino acids: CASSFGGLTGELFF.

V usage is TRBV10-3 and J usage is TRBJ2-7; no clear D gene. Germline V gene sequence: CDR1 ENHRY, CDR2 SYGVKD. The CDR3 length is 13 residues. V was pared by 7 bases and J by 3 bases, with 13 bases between. CDR3 sequence (DNA): TGTGCCATCAACCCGATGGACGGCTACGAGCAGTACTTC. This gives the protein CAINPMDGYEQYF.

The chain has TRBV5-5 and TRBJ2-7; D not certain. Germline CDR1 reads SGHKS; CDR2 reads YYEKEE (reference sequence). The CDR3 covers 12 residues. The germline V and J ends were trimmed by 4 bases and 6 bases, with 11 bases remaining between them. This chain's CDR3 is CASSQVPGEQYF. The CDR3 coding sequence is TGTGCCAGCAGCCAAGTACCGGGCGAGCAGTACTTC. Drawing the rest from reference TRBV5-5 and TRBJ2-7, the complete variable domain is DAGVTQSPTHLIKTRGQQVTLRCSPISGHKSVSWYQQVLGQGPQFIFQYYEKEERGRGNFPDRFSARQFPNYSSELNVNALLLGDSALYLCASSQVPGEQYFGPGTRLTVT.

This clone occurred once. The chain couples TRBV6-5 to TRBJ2-3, with TRBD2 matching over 10 bases. CDR3 size: 16 residues. Trimming cost V 2 bases and J 6 bases; bases outside gene matches: 8. Germline V gene data show CDR1 as MNHEY and CDR2 as SVGAGI. The CDR3, as DNA: TGTGCCAGCAGTTACCATCCTAGCGGGGGAACGGATACGCAGTATTTT. Its translation: CASSYHPSGGTDTQYF.

This clone turned up a few times. The chain carries TRBV6-5 and TRBJ2-7, with D perhaps matching TRBD2 (6 bases). The CDR3 runs 14 residues. The V gene lost 0 bases and the J gene lost 4 bases, with 10 bases spanning the gap. The germline V gene has CDR1 MNHEY and CDR2 SVGAGI. The CDR3 spells CASSYSRGSYEQYF. The CDR3 DNA is TGTGCCAGCAGTTACTCGCGGGGATCTTACGAGCAGTACTTC.

This chain connects TRBV18 to TRBJ2-2, with TRBD2 identical over 8 bases. V lost 4 bases and J lost 5; bases outside the gene matches: 3. This CDR3 is built from 14 residues. Germline loops: CDR1 KGHSH, CDR2 LQKENI. The CDR3 here is CASSLAGRTGELFF. The CDR3 DNA follows: TGTGCCAGCTCACTAGCGGGGCGGACCGGGGAGCTGTTTTTT.

J is TRBJ2-1 and V is TRBV7-8; 13 bases are a match to TRBD2. The CDR3 is 17 amino acids. The germline gives CDR1 SGHVS, CDR2 FQNEAQ. V shed 5 bases, J shed 3 bases, and the junction held 7 bases outside the gene matches. In DNA form, the CDR3 reads TGTGCCAGCAGCCCCGAACTAGCGGGGGGGCTCTACAATGAGCAGTTCTTC. Encoded protein: CASSPELAGGLYNEQFF.

The rearrangement uses TRBV14 and TRBJ2-7, with TRBD2 as a possible D gene (5 bases). Germline V gene data show CDR1 as SGHDN and CDR2 as FVKESK. The CDR3 contains 15 residues. Trimming left V 1 base short and J 3 bases short, with 13 bases between. CDR3: CASSQGLGRDYEQYF. The CDR3 DNA follows: TGTGCCAGCAGCCAAGGTCTCGGACGGGACTACGAGCAGTACTTC.

The chain joins TRBV9 to TRBJ1-3, with D tentatively TRBD1 (5 bases). CDR1 is SGDLS, CDR2 YYNGEE, per germline. This CDR3 region has 16 residues. Trimming shortened V by 4 bases and J by 0 bases, and 14 bases separated the two germline ends. This CDR3 is CASSLGLGDSGNTIYF. CDR3 nucleotides: TGTGCCAGCAGCTTAGGTCTGGGGGACTCTGGAAACACCATATATTTT.

The chain joins TRBV27 to TRBJ1-2; no definite D call. The CDR3 spans 15 residues. The V end lost 2 bases, the J end lost 0 bases, and 10 bases lay between the germline ends. Germline V gives CDR1 MNHEY, CDR2 SMNVEV (reference sequence). The CDR3 DNA reads as TGTGCCAGCAGTTTACAGGACCCAGCTAACTATGGCTACACCTTC. Translated, it gives CASSLQDPANYGYTF.